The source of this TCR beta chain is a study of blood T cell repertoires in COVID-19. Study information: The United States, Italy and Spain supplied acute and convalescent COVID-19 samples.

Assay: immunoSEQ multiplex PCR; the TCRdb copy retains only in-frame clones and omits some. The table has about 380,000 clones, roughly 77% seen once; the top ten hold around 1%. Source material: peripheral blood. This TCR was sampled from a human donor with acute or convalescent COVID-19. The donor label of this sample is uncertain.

The DNA of the CDR3 is TGTGCCAGCAGCGACACAGGGGATCAGCCCCAGCATTTT. As protein: CASSDTGDQPQHF. This chain joins TRBV28 and TRBJ1-5; 7 bases are shared with TRBD1. The CDR3 runs 13 residues. The ends lost 6 bases at V and 5 bases at J; junction bases unmatched: 4. Germline values: CDR1 MDHEN, CDR2 SYDVKM. Together with reference TRBV28 and TRBJ1-5, the CDR3 gives the full variable domain: DVKVTQSSRYLVKRTGEKVFLECVQDMDHENMFWYRQDPGLGLRLIYFSYDVKMKEKGDIPEGYSVSREKKERFSLILESASTNQTSMYLCASSDTGDQPQHFGDGTRLSIL.